Below, 20 T cell receptor beta chains from the same sample are listed, as sequenced in a study of T cells expressing NK-cell markers. Each CDR3 protein gets one entry in TCRdb, which reprocessed the 5' RACE reads and gives no DNA. The sample has some 390,000 distinct CDR3 sequences. Sequencing used blood T cells: a sorted CD56 or NKG2C T cell subset, CD4+ or CD8+ T cells, or bulk PBMC T cells (not recorded which). The receptors originated from a woman in her fifties or sixties in good health.

The J gene is TRBJ1-1, the V gene TRBV13; checking the TCRdb D call of TRBD1 is not possible without DNA. CDR1 and CDR2 from the germline V gene are PRHDT and FYEKMQ (reference sequence). This CDR3 has 14 residues. This CDR3 is CASSPRTGLIEAFF.

V usage is TRBV11-2 and J usage is TRBJ2-2; TCRdb outputs TRBD2, but without DNA this stays unchecked. The length of the CDR3 is 16 residues. Germline CDR1 reads SGHAT; CDR2 reads FQNNGV. CDR3 loop: CASSPLRAGRHGELFF.

The chain couples TRBV6-1 to TRBJ1-1; the D call of TRBD1 rests on TCRdb alone, since no DNA is present to check it. Germline-derived CDR1 and CDR2 are MNHNS and SASEGT. This CDR3 contains 12 residues. The CDR3 sequence is CASSGTGEKAFF.

CDR3 protein: CASTSLGGLHYEQYF. The gene calls are TRBV21-1 and TRBJ2-7; without DNA, the TCRdb call of TRBD2 cannot be checked. TRBV21-1 is marked as a pseudogene. This CDR3 contains 15 residues.

The rearrangement uses TRBV15 and TRBJ2-3; the TRBD1 assignment by TCRdb is unverifiable without DNA. The CDR3 sequence is 17 residues long. CDR1 and CDR2 from the germline V gene are LNHNV and YYDKDF (reference sequence). CDR3 region: CATSRDSDRGRGDTQYF.

This sequence joins TRBV4-1 and TRBJ1-2; with no DNA, the TCRdb D assignment of TRBD1 cannot be verified. CDR3 length: 14 amino acids. Germline CDR1 and CDR2: MGHRA and YSYEKL. The CDR3 loop is CASSQGMRARGYTF.

This chain uses TRBV19 with TRBJ2-5; absent DNA, TCRdb's TRBD2 call cannot be checked. Germline assignment: CDR1 LNHDA and CDR2 SQIVND (reference sequence). This CDR3 has 14 residues. The CDR3 spells CASSGGVAGETQYF.

The chain joins TRBV12-3 or TRBV12-4 to TRBJ1-5; TCRdb outputs TRBD1, but without DNA this stays unchecked. This CDR3 region has 16 residues. The CDR3 here is CASLMGGQKNNQPQHF.

The chain has TRBV24-1 and TRBJ2-4; TCRdb names TRBD2, which stays unverified in the absence of DNA. The V gene's germline CDR1 is KGHDR and CDR2 SFDVKD. The CDR3 contains 20 residues. The CDR3 region is CATSDTGTSGRQIAKNIQYF.

The chain joins TRBV19 to TRBJ2-2; there is no DNA to check the TCRdb D call of TRBD2. Germline V CDR1 and CDR2: LNHDA, SQIVND (reference sequence). This CDR3 is 13 amino acids long. The CDR3 reads CASSVARTGELFF.

The chain uses TRBV20-1 and TRBJ2-5; TCRdb's D call, TRBD1, is unchecked because there is no DNA. CDR3 length equals 14 residues. Per the germline V gene, CDR1 is DFQATT and CDR2 is SNEGSKA (reference sequence). The chain's CDR3 is CSASPGTYQETQYF.

The rearrangement uses TRBV4-1 and TRBJ2-3; no DNA is available, so the TRBD2 call from TCRdb remains unchecked. CDR1 and CDR2 (germline): MGHRA, YSYEKL. The CDR3 is 16 residues long. The chain's CDR3 is CASSPDRRQGTDTQYF.

The chain has TRBV25-1 and TRBJ1-1. This CDR3 spans 14 amino acids. CDR1 and CDR2 from the germline V gene are MGHDK and SYGVNS. The CDR3 spells CASSEYRQNTEAFF.

This rearrangement joins TRBV29-1 to TRBJ1-2; there is no DNA to check the TCRdb D call of TRBD1. The CDR3 loop spans 13 amino acids. Germline assignment: CDR1 SQVTM and CDR2 ANQGSEA. This chain's CDR3 is CSGGGDTNYGYTF.

V usage is TRBV29-1 and J usage is TRBJ2-3; TCRdb's D gene call, TRBD1, goes unchecked for lack of DNA. Germline CDR1 and CDR2: SQVTM and ANQGSEA. The CDR3 is made up of 12 amino acids. The CDR3 reads CSEKGRGDTQYF.

The V call is TRBV19, the J call TRBJ2-3; there is no DNA to check the TCRdb D call of TRBD1. The CDR3 sequence is 17 residues long. Germline values: CDR1 LNHDA, CDR2 SQIVND (reference sequence). The CDR3 protein is CATDNPTGPNSTDTQYF.

The gene calls are TRBV3-1 and TRBJ2-1. The CDR3 runs to 15 residues. From germline, CDR1 is LGHDT and CDR2 YNNKEL (reference sequence). This chain's CDR3 is CASSHGGTSYNEQFF.

This chain connects TRBV5-1 to TRBJ2-1; TCRdb's assignment of TRBD1 cannot be checked, as there is no DNA. Germline assignment: CDR1 SGHRS and CDR2 YFSETQ. The CDR3 length is 15 residues. CDR3 sequence: CASSLVPGASNEQFF. Supplemented by reference TRBV5-1 and TRBJ2-1, the full variable domain reads KAGVTQTPRYLIKTRGQQVTLSCSPISGHRSVSWYQQTPGQGLQFLFEYFSETQRNKGNFPGRFSGRQFSNSRSEMNVSTLELGDSALYLCASSLVPGASNEQFFGPGTRLTVL.

V gene TRBV5-1 combines with J gene TRBJ2-1; as DNA is missing, the TRBD2 call by TCRdb cannot be tested. CDR3 length equals 14 residues. CDR1 SGHRS and CDR2 YFSETQ come from the germline V gene. CDR3 amino acids: CASSLLAGYNEQFF.

V usage is TRBV9 and J usage is TRBJ2-3; no DNA is available, so the TRBD1 call from TCRdb remains unchecked. There are 15 residues in the CDR3. Germline V CDR1 and CDR2: SGDLS, YYNGEE. CDR3: CASSDDRDNTDTQYF.